This record covers a single T cell receptor beta chain. Its target is unknown. The data were taken from a study of cytomegalovirus exposure and HLA in healthy donors. Study-level results: In a later analysis, productive TCRs from donors in an Asian-associated ancestry cluster reportedly carried fewer N-insertions than the cohort mean.

V shed 7 bases, J shed 4 bases, and the junction held 3 bases outside the gene matches. The CDR3 is 13 amino acids. Germline CDR1 reads GTSNPN; CDR2 reads SVGIG (reference sequence). The PCR was carried out with 60 Vbeta primers and 13 Jbeta primers. Repertoires were generated with immunoSEQ multiplex PCR, while TCRdb's copy carries only in-frame clones and drops some. Of 50,000 to 65,000 clones in the sample, about 80% were seen once. The origin of this receptor is a man aged 50-60 years in good health and CMV-seropositive. The J gene is TRBJ2-3, the V gene TRBV30; TRBD2 matches at 12 bases. The sequenced sample was PBMCs. CDR3 nucleotide sequence: TGTGCCTCAACTAGCGGGAGGTCAGATACGCAGTATTTT. Encoded protein: CASTSGRSDTQYF.